A single sample is the source of the 9 T cell receptor beta chains below, sequenced in a study of blood T cells in healthy people across ages (dated by TCRdb to about 2015). Receptors were amplified or captured by 5' RACE. Instrument used: Illumina HiSeq 2500. A second PCR of 7 to 11 cycles was run with a J-beta primer mix and a sample-barcoded 5' primer. The raw public data were reprocessed by TCRdb itself: fastp quality trimming at Q25, MiXCR clonotype calling, in-frame beta chains only. Each CDR3 protein appears once, grouped with its most common genes and DNA. The sample has 800,000 to 950,000 distinct CDR3 sequences on record, 35% to 40% of them singletons. The ten largest clones represent 10% to 15% of the sample. Sequencing used blood. The receptors stem from a man aged 18 to 29 in good health.

This clonotype has more than one count but fewer than ten. The CDR3 loop reads CASSRGQRGRTFNSPLHF. The CDR3 DNA is TGCGCCAGCAGCCGGGGACAACGAGGGAGGACCTTTAATTCACCCCTCCACTTT. This chain connects TRBV4-3 to TRBJ1-6, with a weak D call TRBD1 (6 bases). There are 18 residues in the CDR3. Germline V CDR1 and CDR2: LGHNA, YSLEER. The germline V and J ends were trimmed by 4 bases and 6 bases, with 22 bases remaining between them.

This clonotype is a singleton in its sample. This chain uses TRBV7-2 with TRBJ2-1; TRBD1 might be the D (6 bases). TRBJ2-7 explains the end of the DNA better; the J call may be wrong. The CDR3 spans 16 residues. The germline CDR1 and CDR2 sequences are SGHTA and FQGNSA. The CDR3 loop reads CASSSPRQGTHNEQYF. The CDR3 nucleotides are TGTGCCAGCAGCTCGCCGCGGCAGGGGACCCACAATGAGCAGTACTTC.

This clonotype has only a few counts. The V call is TRBV4-3, the J call TRBJ2-3, with D unresolved. The V gene's germline CDR1 is LGHNA and CDR2 YSLEER. The ends were cut back, 0 bases at V and 3 bases at J, with 16 bases in the middle. The CDR3 totals 17 residues. For the CDR3, the DNA is TGCGCCAGCAGCCAAGAACGGACCTGGGCCGGTACAGATACGCAGTATTTT. This gives the protein CASSQERTWAGTDTQYF.

In this sample, this clonotype turned up many times. This chain uses TRBV20-1 with TRBJ2-1; TRBD2 matches 9 bases. The CDR3 length is 16 residues. Germline CDR1 reads DFQATT; CDR2 reads SNEGSKA (reference sequence). With 0 bases clipped from V and 4 bases from J, the junction kept 7 bases outside the gene matches. The CDR3 loop is CSARDQGLADYNEQFF. For the CDR3, the DNA is TGCAGTGCTAGAGACCAGGGACTAGCCGATTACAATGAGCAGTTCTTC.

This clonotype was counted many times. In DNA, the CDR3 is TGTGCCAGCAGTGACACACTAGCCAAAAACATTCAGTACTTC. This codes for CASSDTLAKNIQYF. The chain uses TRBV25-1 and TRBJ2-4; no clear D gene. Germline V gene lookup returns CDR1 MGHDK and CDR2 SYGVNS. This CDR3 has 14 amino acids. Trimming shortened V by 3 bases and J by 0 bases, and 6 bases separated the two germline ends.

Here the CDR3 reads CATIFAPGRGPNYEQYF. CDR3 nucleotides: TGCGCCACCATTTTCGCCCCGGGAAGGGGCCCAAACTACGAGCAGTACTTC. The V gene is TRBV10-2, the J gene TRBJ2-7, with D perhaps being TRBD1 or TRBD2 (5 bases each). From germline, CDR1 is WSHSY and CDR2 SAAADI. The CDR3 spans 17 residues. V gave up 10 bases and J gave up 3 bases, with 28 bases separating them.

This clonotype was detected only a few times. The chain combines TRBV10-3 with TRBJ2-6; D may correspond to TRBD1 or TRBD2 (5 bases each). CDR1 is ENHRY and CDR2 is SYGVKD in the germline V gene. The CDR3 is 15 amino acids. V lost 3 bases and J 2 bases, leaving 8 bases between the germline ends. The CDR3 spells CAISEGETGANVLTF. The DNA for the CDR3 is TGTGCCATCAGTGAAGGGGAGACTGGGGCCAACGTCCTGACTTTC.

The chain joins TRBV20-1 to TRBJ1-4; TRBD1 might be the D (5 bases). CDR3 size: 13 residues. Germline values: CDR1 DFQATT, CDR2 SNEGSKA (reference sequence). V shed 6 bases and J shed 3 bases, with 11 bases lying between them. The CDR3 coding sequence is TGCAGTGCCCGGCGGGGGGCTAATGAAAAACTGTTTTTT. Amino acid sequence: CSARRGANEKLFF.

CDR3 residues: CSVEDLGREGTGELFF. Written as DNA, the CDR3 is TGCAGCGTTGAAGATCTGGGCAGGGAGGGCACCGGGGAGCTGTTTTTT. V usage is TRBV29-1 and J usage is TRBJ2-2, with 7 bases that match TRBD2. The germline V gene encodes CDR1 SQVTM and CDR2 ANQGSEA. The CDR3 has 16 amino acids. The V segment lost 0 bases and the J segment 4 bases; nucleotides outside the gene matches: 8.